This TCR beta chain was captured in a study of PD-L1 blockade in urothelial cancer. Overall study context: Blood samples contained a median about 150,000 T cells.

Whole-study findings and limits: Blood TCR clonality below the median before treatment was a predictor of better survival.

The CDR3 loop spans 13 amino acids. Germline CDR1 is MDHEN and CDR2 is SYDVKM. V lost 3 bases and J 5 bases, leaving 11 bases between the germline ends. PCRs were each spiked with synthetic TCR analog templates. Assay used: immunoSEQ multiplex PCR; TCRdb lists only in-frame clones, some missing. The data show more than 45,000 clones, more than 65% seen once. About this clone itself: What it binds is unknown.

This sequence originates from a man in his 70s with urothelial cancer. Sequencing was performed on PBMCs, taken around atezolizumab (anti-PD-L1) treatment. The rearrangement joins TRBV28 to TRBJ2-7; weak D call: TRBD2 (6 bases). Here the CDR3 reads CASSFPGGNEQYF. CDR3 bases: TGTGCCAGCAGTTTCCCCGGGGGAAACGAGCAGTACTTC.